This T cell receptor (beta chain) was retrieved from a study of T cells in localized non-small cell lung cancer. Study-wide points: Uninvolved adjacent lung, not tumor, had the highest T cell clonality. Greater blood T cell density accompanied longer overall survival. Appearing in adjacent lung were a median 57 of the top 100 tumor clones.

The V gene end was trimmed by 7 bases and the J gene end by 4 bases; junction bases not matched to a gene: 15. The germline V gene has CDR1 GTSNPN and CDR2 SVGIG (reference sequence). The CDR3 sequence is 18 residues long. A remark on this clone: Antigen: not known.

Using immunoSEQ multiplex PCR, the repertoire was profiled, and TCRdb retains in-frame clones only, with some absent. The data contain 5,000 to 6,500 clones, roughly 25% of them singletons. The source material was lung tumor tissue, sampled before any cancer treatment. The source is a female donor older than 55 with stage I lung adenocarcinoma. The chain joins TRBV30 to TRBJ2-3; 15 nucleotides match TRBD2. CDR3 in DNA: TGTGCCTCCTCGGGACTAGCGGGAGGCAATAAATGGGCAGATACGCAGTATTTT. Translated, it gives CASSGLAGGNKWADTQYF.